This T cell receptor beta chain came from a study of cytomegalovirus exposure and HLA in healthy donors. Overall study: Most donors, 70% to 85% of more than 300 genotyped, fell in the Caucasian-associated ancestry cluster.

The study's findings and limits: CMV serostatus alone was available as immune exposure information. In an earlier analysis, in approximately 630 donors, most V segments appeared productive either ~87% or ~30% of the time.

The CDR3 is 15 amino acids. Trimming removed 5 bases from V and 5 bases from J; junction bases left unmatched: 11. From germline, CDR1 is SEHNR and CDR2 FQNEAQ (reference sequence). Researchers ran the PCR with 60 Vbeta and 13 Jbeta primers. Authors' methods: Later analysis identified tens of millions of unique TCR beta chains, about 12 million shared. The data were produced by immunoSEQ multiplex PCR, yet TCRdb's version contains in-frame clones alone and is incomplete. V and J calls and clone size are copied from that table; D and trimming were computed from the DNA. There are 95,000 to 150,000 clones in the sample, with about 3.5% held by the top ten. Of note for this clone: Its antigen is undetermined.

The sequence derives from a man in his late teens or twenties in good health and CMV-seronegative. The chain links TRBV7-9 to TRBJ2-7; 8 positions agree with TRBD1. The source material was PBMCs. For the CDR3, the DNA is TGTGCCAGCAGCCTTGGCGGTCAGGGGGCCCACGAGCAGTACTTC. It codes for CASSLGGQGAHEQYF.